This entry is about one TCR beta chain. Antigen unknown. At the DNA level, this CDR3 is encoded by other sequences in the same sample as well. The CDR3 covers 13 residues. Germline loops: CDR1 SGDLS, CDR2 YYNGEE. The V end lost 3 bases, the J end lost 1 base, and 7 bases lay between the germline ends. This sample is drawn from a study of graft-versus-host responses after intestinal transplantation. Data came from immunoSEQ multiplex PCR; TCRdb stores just in-frame clones and leaves some out. Of roughly 100,000 clones listed, around 91% are singletons. Sequenced here: unstimulated CD4+ T cells sorted from spleen or lymph node cells, sampled before transplant. This TCR derives from a human donor who was the organ donor for an intestinal transplant. The rearrangement links TRBV9 to TRBJ1-1, with D maybe TRBD1 (6 bases). The CDR3 reads CASSARGNTEAFF. The CDR3 bases are TGTGCCAGCAGCGCCAGGGGGAACACTGAAGCTTTCTTT.